This note documents a single T cell receptor (beta chain) sequence. What it binds is not known. Germline V lookup: CDR1 DFQATT, CDR2 SNEGSKA (reference sequence). V dropped 5 bases and J dropped 5; count of bases not matched to a gene: 12. This CDR3 has 14 residues. TCRdb independently ran MiXCR on the reads; one entry per CDR3 protein. The sample yields roughly 310,000 distinct CDR3 sequences, 17% seen once. The sample comes from a study of T cell repertoires in cytomegalovirus infection. Study-level points and caveats: The ex vivo response showed dominance by HLA-C-restricted CMV-specific TCR beta clonotypes.

The chain uses TRBV20-1 and TRBJ2-7, with 7 bases identical to TRBD1. This TCR was sampled from a human donor in good health (CMV status not recorded). Some clones in this sample may be carry-over from other donors' samples. Material for sequencing was PBMCs. CDR3 DNA sequence: TGCAGTGCTGGGGACAGCCTAGCCCTTGACGAGCAGTACTTC. It is translated as CSAGDSLALDEQYF.